One sample yielded the 8 T cell receptor beta chains listed below, sequenced in a study of T cells in Graves' hyperthyroidism and ophthalmopathy. RNA transcripts gave rise to amplified TCR beta CDR3 regions. TCR CDR3 underwent first-round RT-PCR with the HTBI primer set. TCRdb reanalysed the multiplex PCR reads using MiXCR and keeps one entry per CDR3 protein. This table has roughly 500,000 distinct CDR3 sequences, about 24% appearing once. The sequencing input was blood. These receptors came from a woman aged 30 to 39 with Graves' ophthalmopathy.

The rearrangement joins TRBV18 to TRBJ2-5, with D hard to call. The V gene lost 1 base and the J gene lost 9 bases, with 12 bases spanning the gap. Germline V gene data show CDR1 as KGHSH and CDR2 as LQKENI. The CDR3 is 13 amino acids. The CDR3 DNA sequence: TGTGCCAGCTCACCACTAGACTCTGGGGCCCAGTACTTC. Its translation is CASSPLDSGAQYF. Full variable domain (outside the CDR3, taken from reference TRBV18 and TRBJ2-5): NAGVMQNPRHLVRRRGQEARLRCSPMKGHSHVYWYRQLPEEGLKFMVYLQKENIIDESGMPKERFSAEFPKEGPSILRIQQVVRGDSAAYFCASSPLDSGAQYFGPGTRLLVL.

This clonotype was recorded a few times. The gene calls are TRBV2 and TRBJ2-2; TRBD2 agrees at 12 bases. V shed 6 bases and J 5 bases; nucleotides not matched to a gene: 7. Germline CDR1 reads SNHLY; CDR2 reads FYNNEI. This CDR3 is built from 16 residues. CDR3 sequence (DNA): TGTGCCAGCAGCCTACTAGCGGGGGGTGGTACCGGGGAGCTGTTTTTT. This sequence encodes CASSLLAGGGTGELFF.

This clonotype has a count of ten or more. V usage is TRBV28 and J usage is TRBJ2-2; 10 nucleotides match TRBD2. The germline V gene has CDR1 MDHEN and CDR2 SYDVKM. The CDR3 is 18 residues long. With V trimmed by 1 base and J by 1 base, 6 bases remained unmatched. The CDR3 bases are TGTGCCAGCAGTTTATCCGCTAGCGGGGGCCAGAACACCGGGGAGCTGTTTTTT. This gives the protein CASSLSASGGQNTGELFF.

The table lists this clonotype with many counts. This rearrangement joins TRBV2 to TRBJ1-1, with unresolved D. The CDR3 has 13 amino acids. Germline V gives CDR1 SNHLY, CDR2 FYNNEI. V gave up 4 bases and J gave up 1 base, with 7 bases separating them. CDR3 sequence (DNA): TGTGCCAGCAGTGTGGCCAGGAACACTGAAGCTTTCTTT. Its protein product is CASSVARNTEAFF. The full variable domain, with the rest looked up from reference TRBV2 and TRBJ1-1, is EPEVTQTPSHQVTQMGQEVILRCVPISNHLYFYWYRQILGQKVEFLVSFYNNEISEKSEIFDDQFSVERPDGSNFTLKIRSTKLEDSAMYFCASSVARNTEAFFGQGTRLTVV.

The sample holds a few counts of this clonotype. The gene calls are TRBV6-4 and TRBJ2-4; D is tentatively TRBD1 or TRBD2 (5 bases each). Germline V lookup: CDR1 MRHNA, CDR2 SNTAGT. There are 14 residues in the CDR3. Trimming shortened V by 0 bases and J by 6 bases, and 9 bases separated the two germline ends. The CDR3, as DNA: TGTGCCAGCAGTGACTCGGCTGGGGGAAACATTCAGTACTTC. Encoded protein: CASSDSAGGNIQYF.

This clonotype has at least ten counts. The DNA of the CDR3 is TGTGCCAGCAGTGCCTTTCCTAACTCTGGAAACACCATATATTTT. Translated, it gives CASSAFPNSGNTIYF. The gene calls are TRBV6-1 and TRBJ1-3; D unclear. The CDR3 totals 15 residues. The germline V gene has CDR1 MNHNS and CDR2 SASEGT. Trimming stripped 4 bases from V and 0 bases from J, with 10 bases between.

This clonotype has ten or more counts. The chain combines TRBV7-9 with TRBJ1-1, with 10 bases matching TRBD1. V gave up 4 bases and J gave up 7 bases; unmatched junction bases: 6. Germline loops: CDR1 SEHNR, CDR2 FQNEAQ (reference sequence). The CDR3 has 14 residues. CDR3 DNA sequence: TGTGCCAGCAGCTCCCGGGACAGGGGCGATGAAGCTTTCTTT. It codes for CASSSRDRGDEAFF.

This clonotype was observed many times. This chain uses TRBV5-6 with TRBJ1-5, with TRBD1 as a possible D gene (5 bases). CDR3 length: 14 residues. Trimming shortened V by 0 bases and J by 4 bases, and 8 bases separated the two germline ends. Germline CDR1 is SGHDT and CDR2 is YYEEEE. The CDR3 loop reads CASSLEGKNQPQHF. The CDR3, as DNA: TGTGCCAGCAGCTTGGAGGGGAAAAATCAGCCCCAGCATTTT. The variable domain in full, with the rest retrieved from reference TRBV5-6 and TRBJ1-5, is DAGVTQSPTHLIKTRGQQVTLRCSPKSGHDTVSWYQQALGQGPQFIFQYYEEEERQRGNFPDRFSGHQFPNYSSELNVNALLLGDSALYLCASSLEGKNQPQHFGDGTRLSIL.